There are a few counts of the clone carrying this T cell receptor beta chain. What it binds is not known. The CDR3 has 13 amino acids. Per germline, CDR1 WSHSY and CDR2 SAAADI. The V gene lost 2 bases and the J gene lost 5 bases, with 7 bases spanning the gap. The data derive from a study of blood T cells in healthy people across ages. The study's findings and limits: A strong correlation was found between TCR beta diversity and the percentage of naive T cells.

Primed by a sample-barcoded 5' primer and a J-beta primer mix, a second PCR proceeded for roughly 6 to 12 cycles. One entry per CDR3 protein results from TCRdb running MiXCR on the 5' RACE reads. The sample has 1.4 million or so distinct CDR3 sequences, about 42% seen once. Each sample yielded at least 6 micrograms of PBMC total RNA. The gene calls are TRBV10-2 and TRBJ1-5; D gene ambiguous. The sequenced material came from blood. The origin of this receptor is a woman under 30 in good health. The CDR3 bases are TGCGCCAGCAGTGAGAGCAGACATCAGCCCCAGCATTTT. It specifies CASSESRHQPQHF.